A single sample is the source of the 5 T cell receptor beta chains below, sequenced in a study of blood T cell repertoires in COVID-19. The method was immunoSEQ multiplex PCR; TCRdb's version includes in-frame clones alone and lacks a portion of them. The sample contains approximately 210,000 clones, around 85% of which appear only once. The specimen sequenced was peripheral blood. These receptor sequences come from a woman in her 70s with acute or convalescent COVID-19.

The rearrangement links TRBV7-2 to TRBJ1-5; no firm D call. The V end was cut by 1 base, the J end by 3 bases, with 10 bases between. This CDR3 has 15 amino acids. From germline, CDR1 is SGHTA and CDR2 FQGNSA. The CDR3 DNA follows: TGTGCCAGCAGCTTAGGTCAACAAATCAATCAGCCCCAGCATTTT. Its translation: CASSLGQQINQPQHF.

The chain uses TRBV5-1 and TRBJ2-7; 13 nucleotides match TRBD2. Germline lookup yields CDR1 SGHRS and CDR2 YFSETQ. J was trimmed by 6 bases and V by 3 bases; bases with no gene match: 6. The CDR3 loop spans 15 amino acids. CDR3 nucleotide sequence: TGCGCCAGCAGCTACACTAGCGGGGGGGCCGGCGAGCAGTACTTC. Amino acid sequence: CASSYTSGGAGEQYF.

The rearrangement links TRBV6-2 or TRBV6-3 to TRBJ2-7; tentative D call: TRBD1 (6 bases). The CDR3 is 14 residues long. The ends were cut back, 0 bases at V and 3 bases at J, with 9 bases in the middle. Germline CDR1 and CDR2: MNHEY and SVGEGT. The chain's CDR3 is CASSYSGHSYEQYF. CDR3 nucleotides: TGTGCCAGCAGTTACTCGGGACACAGCTACGAGCAGTACTTC.

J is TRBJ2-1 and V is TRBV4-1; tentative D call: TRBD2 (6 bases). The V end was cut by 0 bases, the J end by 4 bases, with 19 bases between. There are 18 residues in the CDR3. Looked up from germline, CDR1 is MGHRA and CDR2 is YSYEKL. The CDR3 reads CASSQESTRLASYNEQFF. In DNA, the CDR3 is TGCGCCAGCAGCCAAGAGTCGACAAGGCTAGCGAGTTACAATGAGCAGTTCTTC.

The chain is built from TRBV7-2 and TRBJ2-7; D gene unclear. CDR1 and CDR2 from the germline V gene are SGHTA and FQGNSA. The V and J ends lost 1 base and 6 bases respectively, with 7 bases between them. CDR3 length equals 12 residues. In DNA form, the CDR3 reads TGTGCCAGCAGCTTAGGCGGCCTCGAGCAGTACTTC. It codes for CASSLGGLEQYF.